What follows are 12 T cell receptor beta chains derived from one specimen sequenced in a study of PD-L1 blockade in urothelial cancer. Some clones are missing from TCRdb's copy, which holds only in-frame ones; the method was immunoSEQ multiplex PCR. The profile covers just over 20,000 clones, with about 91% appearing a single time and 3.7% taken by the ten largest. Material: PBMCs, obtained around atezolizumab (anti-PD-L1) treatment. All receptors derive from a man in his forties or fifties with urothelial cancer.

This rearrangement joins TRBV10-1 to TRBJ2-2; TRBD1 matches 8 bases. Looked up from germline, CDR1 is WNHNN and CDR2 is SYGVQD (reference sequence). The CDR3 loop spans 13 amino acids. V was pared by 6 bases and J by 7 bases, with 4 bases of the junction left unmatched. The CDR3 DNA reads TGCGCCAGCAGACAGGGGGATAGCGGGGAGCTGTTTTTT. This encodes CASRQGDSGELFF.

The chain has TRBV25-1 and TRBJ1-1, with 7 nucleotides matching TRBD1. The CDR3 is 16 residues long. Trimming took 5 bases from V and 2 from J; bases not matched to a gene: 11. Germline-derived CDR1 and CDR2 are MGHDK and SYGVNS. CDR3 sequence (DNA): TGTGCCAGCAGTAAACAGGGGCTTGGTGGTAACACTGAAGCTTTCTTT. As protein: CASSKQGLGGNTEAFF.

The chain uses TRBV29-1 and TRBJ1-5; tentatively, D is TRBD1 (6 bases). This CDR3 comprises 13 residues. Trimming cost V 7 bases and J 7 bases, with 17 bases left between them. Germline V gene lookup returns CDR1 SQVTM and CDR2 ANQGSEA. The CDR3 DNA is TGCAGCGAATTGAGGGGGAGGGGGCAGCCCCAGCATTTT. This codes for CSELRGRGQPQHF.

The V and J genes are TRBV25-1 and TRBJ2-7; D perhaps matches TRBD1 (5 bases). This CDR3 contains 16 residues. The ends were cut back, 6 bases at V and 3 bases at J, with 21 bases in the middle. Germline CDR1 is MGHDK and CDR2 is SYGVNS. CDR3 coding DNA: TGTGCCAGCAGCTACTACGGACAAGGTGCCAACTACGAGCAGTACTTC. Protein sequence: CASSYYGQGANYEQYF.

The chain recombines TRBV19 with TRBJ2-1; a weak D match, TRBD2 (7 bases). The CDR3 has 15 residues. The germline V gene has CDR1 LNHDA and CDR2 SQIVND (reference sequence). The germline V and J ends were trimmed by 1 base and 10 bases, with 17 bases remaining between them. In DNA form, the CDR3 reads TGTGCCAGTAGTATAGTTAATCCGGGGGGCGGGGAGCAGTTCTTC. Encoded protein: CASSIVNPGGGEQFF.

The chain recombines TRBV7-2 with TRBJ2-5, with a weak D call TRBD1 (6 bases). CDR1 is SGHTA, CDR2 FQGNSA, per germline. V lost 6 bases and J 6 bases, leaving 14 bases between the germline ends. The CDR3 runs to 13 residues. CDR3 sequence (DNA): TGTGCCAGCAGTCCCGGGACACCCCAGACCCAGTACTTC. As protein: CASSPGTPQTQYF.

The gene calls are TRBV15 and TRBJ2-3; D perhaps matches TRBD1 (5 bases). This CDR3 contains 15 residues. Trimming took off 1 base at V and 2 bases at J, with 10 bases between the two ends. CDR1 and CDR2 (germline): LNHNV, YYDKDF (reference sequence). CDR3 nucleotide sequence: TGTGCCACCAGCAGAGGACAGCTGAACACAGATACGCAGTATTTT. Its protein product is CATSRGQLNTDTQYF.

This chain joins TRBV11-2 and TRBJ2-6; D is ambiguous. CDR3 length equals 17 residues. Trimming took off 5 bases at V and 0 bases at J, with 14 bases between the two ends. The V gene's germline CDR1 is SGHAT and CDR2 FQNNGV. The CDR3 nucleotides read TGTGCCAGCAGCCGCGCCCAGCGCCCCTCTGGGGCCAACGTCCTGACTTTC. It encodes CASSRAQRPSGANVLTF.

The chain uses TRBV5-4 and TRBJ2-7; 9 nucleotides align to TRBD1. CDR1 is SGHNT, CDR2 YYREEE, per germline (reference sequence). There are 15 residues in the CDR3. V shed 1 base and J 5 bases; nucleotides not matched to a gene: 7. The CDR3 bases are TGTGCCAGCAGCTTGCCCCGGGACAGGGTGAACGAGCAGTACTTC. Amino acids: CASSLPRDRVNEQYF.

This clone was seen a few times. CDR3 sequence (DNA): TGTGCCAGCAGCCCCCAAGCGGGAGGGCGAGAGACCCAGTACTTC. It codes for CASSPQAGGRETQYF. The J gene is TRBJ2-5, the V gene TRBV9; 10 positions match TRBD2. Germline V gene lookup returns CDR1 SGDLS and CDR2 YYNGEE. The CDR3 is 15 residues long. V was pared by 4 bases and J by 4 bases, with 7 bases of the junction left unmatched.

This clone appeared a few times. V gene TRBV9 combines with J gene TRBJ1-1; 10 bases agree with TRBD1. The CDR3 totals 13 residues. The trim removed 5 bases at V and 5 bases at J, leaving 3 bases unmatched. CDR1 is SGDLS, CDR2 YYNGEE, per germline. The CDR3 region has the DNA TGTGCCAGCAGTGGGACAGGGGTTACTGAAGCTTTCTTT. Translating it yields CASSGTGVTEAFF.

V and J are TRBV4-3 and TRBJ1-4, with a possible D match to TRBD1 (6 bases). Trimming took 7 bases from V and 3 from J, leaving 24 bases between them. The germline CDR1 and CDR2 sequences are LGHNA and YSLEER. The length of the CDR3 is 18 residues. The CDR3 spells CASTLRGSGIGANEKLFF. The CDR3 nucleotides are TGCGCCAGCACTCTAAGGGGGTCAGGAATCGGGGCTAATGAAAAACTGTTTTTT.